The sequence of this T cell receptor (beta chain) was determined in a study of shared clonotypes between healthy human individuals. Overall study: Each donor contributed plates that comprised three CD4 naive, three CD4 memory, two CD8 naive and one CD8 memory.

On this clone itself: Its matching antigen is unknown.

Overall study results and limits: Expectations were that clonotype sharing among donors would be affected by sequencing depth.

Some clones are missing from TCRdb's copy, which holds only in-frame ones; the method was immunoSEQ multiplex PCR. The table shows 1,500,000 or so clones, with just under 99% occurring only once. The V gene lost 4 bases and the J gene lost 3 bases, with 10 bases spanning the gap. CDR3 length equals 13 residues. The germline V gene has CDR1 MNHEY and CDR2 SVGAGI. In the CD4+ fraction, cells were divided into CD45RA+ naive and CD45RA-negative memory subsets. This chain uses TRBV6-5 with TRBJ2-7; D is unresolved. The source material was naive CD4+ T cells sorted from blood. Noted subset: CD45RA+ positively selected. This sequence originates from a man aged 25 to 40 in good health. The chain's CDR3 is CASSFGQSYEQYF. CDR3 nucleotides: TGTGCCAGCAGTTTTGGCCAGAGCTACGAGCAGTACTTC.